The following is a T cell receptor (beta chain) sequence with its context. Its antigen is unknown. This sample stems from a study of cytomegalovirus exposure and HLA in healthy donors. At the level of the study: In an earlier analysis, 95 million to 140 million unique TCR beta sequences were found from 150 million to 200 million T cells. Study-level findings and limits: Later analysis indicated greater clonal expansion among HLA-associated TCR beta chains than among equally common other chains. Across donors, presence/absence analyses took sequencing depth to be roughly uniform. Most of the CMV-associated TCR beta chains (in a later analysis) appeared to be HLA-restricted.

The germline gives CDR1 LNHDA, CDR2 SQIVND (reference sequence). The CDR3 sequence is 15 residues long. V was shortened by 8 bases and J by 5 bases, with 18 bases between the two germline ends. Both 60 Vbeta primers and 13 Jbeta primers went into the PCR. Data came from immunoSEQ multiplex PCR; TCRdb stores just in-frame clones and leaves some out. The top ten clones hold 0.098% of a sample with some 200,000 clones, 70% to 85% of them seen once. This TCR was sampled from a boy between 2 and 15 years old in good health and CMV-seronegative. The chain combines TRBV19 with TRBJ1-4; D not certain. The sequenced sample was PBMCs. The CDR3 DNA sequence: TGTGCCAGTCGGCTGACGGGGATGGGGAATGAAAAACTGTTTTTT. Translation: CASRLTGMGNEKLFF.